A selection of T cell receptor beta chains follows, all from one sample in a study of beta chain features in type 1 diabetes. Profiled with immunoSEQ multiplex PCR; TCRdb holds only in-frame clones, not every one. This table has over 120,000 clones, more than 9% appearing once. The sample taken for sequencing was naive CD4+ T cells from blood. All receptors come from a young man in good health. Both conserved end residues are part of each CDR3. Clone size appears in some rows only: once, few, many, or a class for an expanded clone.

v_call,j_call,clone_size,cdr3_aa
TRBV14,TRBJ1-2,.,CASSHRTGGRGGYTF
TRBV7-9,TRBJ2-5,.,CASSLGTGSETQYF
TRBV9,TRBJ2-2,.,CASSGLAGVTGELFF
TRBV7-9,TRBJ2-7,.,CASSPPPGLAGPESYEQYF
TRBV6-1,TRBJ1-5,.,CASSQGQYNQPQHF
TRBV7-9,TRBJ2-7,.,CASSQGGITGEVEQYF
TRBV11-2,TRBJ2-1,few,CATRDTRGTGRNYNEQFF
TRBV2,TRBJ2-7,.,CASRDRGYEQYF
TRBV5-8,TRBJ2-7,few,CASSQGLAGGSYEQYF
TRBV2,TRBJ2-7,few,CASAGLSSYEQYF
TRBV7-2,TRBJ2-3,few,CASSLRTGTDTQYF
TRBV25-1,TRBJ1-1,few,CASESQGATEAFF
TRBV5-1,TRBJ2-1,few,CASSPGQSSYNEQFF
TRBV28,TRBJ2-1,few,CASSATQGLEQFF
TRBV2,TRBJ2-4,few,CASRNNPGTSGGGIQYF
TRBV28,TRBJ2-7,few,CASSLSFGEQYF
TRBV5-1,TRBJ1-1,few,CASSLEVLGQNTEAFF
TRBV11-3,TRBJ2-3,.,CASSSPGLAGKADTQYF
TRBV11-2,TRBJ1-5,.,CASSYDRNNQPQHF
TRBV2,TRBJ2-7,.,CASREDRTRSYEQYF
TRBV5-1,TRBJ2-7,.,CASSRQGGNYEQYF
TRBV6-5,TRBJ1-2,.,CASSPGQGYYGYTF
TRBV29-1,TRBJ1-2,few,CSVQDRDNNYGYTF
TRBV27,TRBJ2-3,.,CASSSLAGGTTSTDTQYF
TRBV6-6,TRBJ2-7,few,CASSLPPSGTGNEQYF
TRBV4-1,TRBJ1-1,.,CASRRGLVGAGAEAFF
TRBV5-1,TRBJ2-3,few,CASSSRQGADTQYF
TRBV19,TRBJ1-5,.,CASSIYRASNQPQHF
TRBV7-9,TRBJ1-1,few,CASSLALGVNTEAFF
TRBV27,TRBJ2-6,many,CASSLRSSGANVLTF
TRBV9,TRBJ1-1,few,CASSVDRNTEAFF
TRBV27,TRBJ2-3,.,CASSLRLGTDTQYF
TRBV6-1,TRBJ2-1,few,CASSLQYNEQFF
TRBV5-1,TRBJ2-6,many,CASSPGAGANVLTF
TRBV4-1,TRBJ2-2,few,CASSQNGRAGELFF
TRBV19,TRBJ2-7,.,CASSNGQGSEQYF
TRBV7-3,TRBJ2-2,.,CASSLIVTGELFF
TRBV7-2,TRBJ1-6,.,CASRPSPRGANSPLHF
TRBV6-5,TRBJ2-5,few,CASSFNEGREQYF
TRBV7-3,TRBJ2-2,.,CASSLLSTGNTGELFF
TRBV28,TRBJ2-4,few,CASSLRGRDIQYF
TRBV29-1,TRBJ1-2,many,CSVENSLYGYTF